Listed here are 10 T cell receptor beta chains from one sample, sequenced in a study of T cell responses to AZD1222 COVID-19 vaccine. Assay used: immunoSEQ multiplex PCR; TCRdb lists only in-frame clones, some missing. The data show 140,000 to 150,000 clones, about 89% seen once. This sample comprised peripheral blood, obtained on day 0 of MenACWY control vaccination. The receptors derive from an adult in good health.

This clone was seen just once. The rearrangement uses TRBV18 and TRBJ2-1, with D unresolved. This CDR3 is built from 13 residues. Germline V lookup: CDR1 KGHSH, CDR2 LQKENI. The V and J ends lost 3 bases and 4 bases respectively, with 7 bases between them. CDR3 amino acids: CASSPGYYNEQFF. The CDR3 nucleotides are TGTGCCAGCTCACCGGGATATTACAATGAGCAGTTCTTC.

J is TRBJ1-2 and V is TRBV12-3 or TRBV12-4; a weak D match, TRBD1 (6 bases). Trimming left V 5 bases short and J 7 bases short, with 14 bases between. The CDR3 is made up of 13 amino acids. The CDR3 DNA sequence: TGTGCCAGCAGTGCCCAGGGGCCGGCTGGCTACACCTTC. This translates into CASSAQGPAGYTF.

This clone was observed a handful of times. The chain links TRBV7-2 to TRBJ2-1; possibly TRBD2 for D (5 bases). V dropped 2 bases and J dropped 6 bases, with 11 bases sitting between them. This CDR3 contains 14 residues. The germline V gene encodes CDR1 SGHTA and CDR2 FQGNSA. CDR3 amino acids: CASSLLTRSNEQFF. CDR3 nucleotide sequence: TGTGCCAGCAGCTTACTAACTAGAAGCAATGAGCAGTTCTTC.

The rearrangement links TRBV24-1 to TRBJ2-1; TRBD2 matches 14 bases. With 12 bases clipped from V and 10 bases from J, the junction kept 13 bases outside the gene matches. From germline, CDR1 is KGHDR and CDR2 SFDVKD. The CDR3 length is 15 residues. This CDR3 is CASAPGTSGRNEQFF. CDR3 DNA: TGTGCCTCCGCGCCCGGGACTAGCGGGAGAAACGAGCAGTTCTTC.

This clone was picked up one time. This rearrangement joins TRBV27 to TRBJ1-5, with D tentatively TRBD1 (5 bases). This CDR3 comprises 14 residues. V was pared by 2 bases and J by 7 bases, with 12 bases between. From germline, CDR1 is MNHEY and CDR2 SMNVEV (reference sequence). Here the CDR3 DNA reads TGTGCCAGCAGTTTAAGGGGCGGGGGGCAGCCCCAGCATTTT. As protein: CASSLRGGGQPQHF.

The V call is TRBV28, the J call TRBJ1-2; 9 bases are a match to TRBD1. This CDR3 region has 16 residues. Germline V gene sequence: CDR1 MDHEN, CDR2 SYDVKM. Trimming took 6 bases from V and 4 from J; bases not matched to a gene: 12. The CDR3 DNA reads as TGTGCCAGCAGCCTTCAACAGGGGGCGCTCGGCTATGGCTACACCTTC. Its protein is CASSLQQGALGYGYTF.

The chain has TRBV11-2 and TRBJ1-3; D gene uncertain. Germline V CDR1 and CDR2: SGHAT, FQNNGV. The CDR3 loop spans 14 amino acids. The V gene lost 4 bases and the J gene lost 8 bases, with 15 bases spanning the gap. For the CDR3, the DNA is TGTGCCAGCAGCTCTGACCGGTCTGCCGACACCATATATTTT. As protein: CASSSDRSADTIYF.

J is TRBJ1-1 and V is TRBV5-6; D unresolved. The CDR3 runs 14 residues. Trimming cost V 2 bases and J 0 bases, with 8 bases left between them. In germline, CDR1 is SGHDT, CDR2 YYEEEE. For the CDR3, the DNA is TGTGCCAGCAGCTTCGAACCCATGAACACTGAAGCTTTCTTT. It encodes CASSFEPMNTEAFF.

The chain combines TRBV27 with TRBJ1-2, with a tentative D call TRBD1 (6 bases). This CDR3 region has 13 residues. The germline CDR1 and CDR2 sequences are MNHEY and SMNVEV (reference sequence). Trimming stripped 8 bases from V and 5 bases from J, with 15 bases between. The CDR3: CASRLGAKYGYTF. Written as DNA, the CDR3 is TGTGCCAGCCGGCTGGGGGCGAAGTATGGCTACACCTTC.

The chain has TRBV6-5 and TRBJ1-4; no clear D. Germline V gene lookup returns CDR1 MNHEY and CDR2 SVGAGI. The CDR3 is 14 amino acids. With 1 base removed from V and 4 bases from J, the gap between germline ends came to 7 bases. This CDR3 is CASSYWTRNEKLFF. For the CDR3, the DNA is TGTGCCAGCAGTTACTGGACCCGTAATGAAAAACTGTTTTTT.